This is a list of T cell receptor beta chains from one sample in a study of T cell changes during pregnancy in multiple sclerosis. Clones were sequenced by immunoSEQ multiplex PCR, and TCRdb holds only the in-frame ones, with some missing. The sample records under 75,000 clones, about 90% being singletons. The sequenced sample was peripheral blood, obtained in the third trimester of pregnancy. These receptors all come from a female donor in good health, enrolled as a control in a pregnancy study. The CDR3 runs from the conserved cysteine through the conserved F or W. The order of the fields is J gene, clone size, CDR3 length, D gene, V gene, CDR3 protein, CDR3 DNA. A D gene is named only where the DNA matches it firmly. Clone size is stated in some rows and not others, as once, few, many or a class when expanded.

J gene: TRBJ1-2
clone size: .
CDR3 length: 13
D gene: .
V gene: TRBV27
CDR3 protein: CASSLTGQNGYTF
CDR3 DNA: TGTGCCAGCAGTTTAACAGGGCAGAATGGCTACACCTTC

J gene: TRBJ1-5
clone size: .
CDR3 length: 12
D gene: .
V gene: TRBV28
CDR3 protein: CASSSGQWPQHF
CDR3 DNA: TGTGCCAGCAGCTCCGGACAGTGGCCCCAGCATTTT

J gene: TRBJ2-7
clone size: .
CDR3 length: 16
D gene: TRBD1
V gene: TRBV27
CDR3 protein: CASSAPSGTGYYEQYF
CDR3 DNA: TGTGCCAGCAGTGCCCCCTCCGGGACAGGGTACTACGAGCAGTACTTC

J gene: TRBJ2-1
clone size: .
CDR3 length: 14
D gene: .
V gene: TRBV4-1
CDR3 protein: CASSQLVVLNEQFF
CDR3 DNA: TGCGCCAGCAGCCAACTCGTCGTCCTGAATGAGCAGTTCTTC

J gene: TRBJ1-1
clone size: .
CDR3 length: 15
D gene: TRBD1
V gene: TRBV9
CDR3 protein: CASSLRTGPNTEAFF
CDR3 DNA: TGTGCCAGCAGCCTACGGACAGGACCGAACACTGAAGCTTTCTTT

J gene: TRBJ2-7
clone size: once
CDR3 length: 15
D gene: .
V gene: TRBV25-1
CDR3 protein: CASSEYGGGKDEQYF
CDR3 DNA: TGTGCCAGCAGTGAATATGGAGGGGGCAAAGACGAGCAGTACTTC

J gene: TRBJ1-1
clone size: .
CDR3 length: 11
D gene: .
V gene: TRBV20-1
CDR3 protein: CSASYLSEAFF
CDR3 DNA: TGCAGTGCTAGTTATCTGTCTGAAGCTTTCTTT

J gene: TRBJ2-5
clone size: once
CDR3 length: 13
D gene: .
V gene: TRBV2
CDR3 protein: CASSGRGRETQYF
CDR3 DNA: TGTGCCAGCAGTGGCAGGGGCCGGGAGACCCAGTACTTC

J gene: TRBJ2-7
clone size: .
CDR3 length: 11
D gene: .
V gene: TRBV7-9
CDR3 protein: CASSPSYEQYF
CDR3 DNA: TGTGCCAGCAGTCCTAGTTACGAGCAGTACTTC

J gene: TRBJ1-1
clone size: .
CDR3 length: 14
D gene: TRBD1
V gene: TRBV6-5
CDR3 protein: CASSTGTENTEAFF
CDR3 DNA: TGTGCCAGCAGTACCGGGACAGAGAACACTGAAGCTTTCTTT

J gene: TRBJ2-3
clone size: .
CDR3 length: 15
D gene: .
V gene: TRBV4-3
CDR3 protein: CASSQEDSVTDTQYF
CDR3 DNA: TGCGCCAGCAGCCAAGAGGACAGCGTCACAGATACGCAGTATTTT

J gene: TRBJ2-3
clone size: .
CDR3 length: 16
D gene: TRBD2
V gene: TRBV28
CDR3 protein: CASSPTSGSGIDTQYF
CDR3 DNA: TGTGCCAGCAGTCCGACTAGCGGGAGTGGGATAGATACGCAGTATTTT

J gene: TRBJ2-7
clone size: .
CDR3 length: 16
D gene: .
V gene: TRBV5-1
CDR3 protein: CASSLAAGSLVYEQYF
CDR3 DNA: TGCGCCAGCAGCTTGGCAGCAGGGTCGTTGGTTTACGAGCAGTACTTC

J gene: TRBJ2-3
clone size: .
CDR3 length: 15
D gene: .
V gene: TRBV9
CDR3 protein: CASSVESVPPYTQYF
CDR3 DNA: TGTGCCAGCAGCGTAGAGTCAGTCCCACCATATACGCAGTATTTT

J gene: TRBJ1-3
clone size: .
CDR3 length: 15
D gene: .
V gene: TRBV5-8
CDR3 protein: CASSWTEASGNTIYF
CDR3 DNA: TGTGCCAGCAGCTGGACGGAGGCCTCTGGAAACACCATATATTTT

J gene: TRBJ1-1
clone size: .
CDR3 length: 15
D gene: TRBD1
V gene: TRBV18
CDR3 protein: CASSPDRGQGTEAFF
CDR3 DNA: TGTGCCAGCTCACCGGACAGGGGGCAAGGCACTGAAGCTTTCTTT

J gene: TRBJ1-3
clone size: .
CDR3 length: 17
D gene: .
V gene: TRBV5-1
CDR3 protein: CASSLDGPGGQGNTIYF
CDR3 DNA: TGCGCCAGCAGCTTGGATGGCCCGGGGGGGCAAGGAAACACCATATATTTT

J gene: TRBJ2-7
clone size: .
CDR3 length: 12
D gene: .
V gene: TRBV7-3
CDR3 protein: CASSSRVGEQYF
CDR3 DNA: TGTGCCAGCAGCTCTAGAGTCGGCGAGCAGTACTTC

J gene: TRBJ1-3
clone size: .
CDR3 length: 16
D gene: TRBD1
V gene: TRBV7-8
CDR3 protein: CASSLNPGGSGNTIYF
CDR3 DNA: TGTGCCAGCAGCTTAAATCCAGGGGGATCTGGAAACACCATATATTTT

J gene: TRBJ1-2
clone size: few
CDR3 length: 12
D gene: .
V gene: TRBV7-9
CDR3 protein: CASSLQDYGYTF
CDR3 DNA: TGTGCCAGCAGCTTACAGGACTATGGCTACACCTTC

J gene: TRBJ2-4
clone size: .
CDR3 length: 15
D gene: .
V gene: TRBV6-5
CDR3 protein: CASSRGIETKNIQYF
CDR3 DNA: TGTGCCAGCAGCCGGGGGATCGAAACCAAAAACATTCAGTACTTC

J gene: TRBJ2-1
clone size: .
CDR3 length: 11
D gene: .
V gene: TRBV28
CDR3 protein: CASSSREEQFF
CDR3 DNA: TGTGCCAGCAGTTCCCGGGAGGAGCAGTTCTTC

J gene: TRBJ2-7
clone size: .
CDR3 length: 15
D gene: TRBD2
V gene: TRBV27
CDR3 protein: CASSLGTRGPYEQYF
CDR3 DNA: TGTGCCAGCAGCCTTGGGACTAGAGGCCCCTACGAGCAGTACTTC

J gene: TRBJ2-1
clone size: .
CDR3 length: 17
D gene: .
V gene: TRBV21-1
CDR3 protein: CASSKEGRAGGPGEQFF
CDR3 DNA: TGTGCCAGCAGCAAAGAAGGTAGGGCGGGGGGGCCCGGTGAGCAGTTCTTC

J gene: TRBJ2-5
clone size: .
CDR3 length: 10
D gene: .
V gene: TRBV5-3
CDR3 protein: CARSPWTQYF
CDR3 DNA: TGTGCCAGAAGCCCCTGGACCCAGTACTTC

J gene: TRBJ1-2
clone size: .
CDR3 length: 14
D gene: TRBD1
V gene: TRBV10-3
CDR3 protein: CAISESGTGIGYTF
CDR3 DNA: TGTGCCATCAGTGAGTCGGGGACAGGGATCGGCTACACCTTC

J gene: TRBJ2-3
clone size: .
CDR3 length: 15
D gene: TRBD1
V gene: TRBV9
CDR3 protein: CASSSRETGADTQYF
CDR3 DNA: TGTGCCAGCAGCTCCCGAGAGACAGGGGCAGATACGCAGTATTTT

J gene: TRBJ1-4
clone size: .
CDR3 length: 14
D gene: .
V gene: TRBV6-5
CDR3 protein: CASSPTGTNEKLFF
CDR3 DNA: TGTGCCAGCAGCCCCACAGGGACTAATGAAAAACTGTTTTTT

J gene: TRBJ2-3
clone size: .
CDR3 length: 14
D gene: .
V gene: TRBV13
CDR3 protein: CASSLVDTGDTQYF
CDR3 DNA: TGTGCCAGCAGCTTAGTCGATACGGGGGACACGCAGTATTTT

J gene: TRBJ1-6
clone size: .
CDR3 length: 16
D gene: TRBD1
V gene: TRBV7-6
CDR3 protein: CASSLAGQGAWSPLHF
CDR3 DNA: TGTGCCAGCAGCTTAGCAGGACAGGGGGCTTGGTCACCCCTCCACTTT

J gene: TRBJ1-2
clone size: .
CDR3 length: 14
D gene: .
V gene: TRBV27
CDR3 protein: CASSSVLAGYGYTF
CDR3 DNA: TGTGCCAGCAGTTCTGTACTGGCCGGGTATGGCTACACCTTC

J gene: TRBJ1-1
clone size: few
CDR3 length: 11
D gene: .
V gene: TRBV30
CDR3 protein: CAWSFSIGAFF
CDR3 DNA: TGTGCCTGGAGTTTCAGTATCGGGGCTTTCTTT

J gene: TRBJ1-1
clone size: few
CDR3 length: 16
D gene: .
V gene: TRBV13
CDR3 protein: CASSFPHRQLNTEAFF
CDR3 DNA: TGTGCCAGCAGTTTTCCTCACCGACAGCTGAACACTGAAGCTTTCTTT

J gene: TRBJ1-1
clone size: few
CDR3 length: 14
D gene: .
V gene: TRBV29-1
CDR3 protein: CSIRAGTMNTEAFF
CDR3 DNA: TGCAGCATTCGAGCGGGAACTATGAACACTGAAGCTTTCTTT

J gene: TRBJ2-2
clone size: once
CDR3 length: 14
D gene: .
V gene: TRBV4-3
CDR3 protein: CASSQGFGSGELFF
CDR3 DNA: TGCGCCAGCAGCCAAGGCTTCGGGAGCGGGGAGCTGTTTTTT

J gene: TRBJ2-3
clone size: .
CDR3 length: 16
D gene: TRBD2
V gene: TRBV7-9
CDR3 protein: CASSLMREATADTQYF
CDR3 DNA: TGTGCCAGCAGCTTAATGCGGGAGGCCACGGCAGATACGCAGTATTTT

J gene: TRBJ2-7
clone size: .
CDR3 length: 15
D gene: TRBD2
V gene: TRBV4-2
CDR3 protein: CASSQAGTSSYEQYF
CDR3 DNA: TGTGCCAGCAGCCAAGCTGGGACTAGCAGTTACGAGCAGTACTTC

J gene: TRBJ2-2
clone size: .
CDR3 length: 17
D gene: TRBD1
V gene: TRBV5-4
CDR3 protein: CASSPMRTGGNTGELFF
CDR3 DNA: TGTGCCAGCAGCCCAATGCGGACAGGGGGGAACACCGGGGAGCTGTTTTTT

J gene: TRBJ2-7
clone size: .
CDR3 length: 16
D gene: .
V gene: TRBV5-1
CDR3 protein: CASSLTPSGVSNEQYF
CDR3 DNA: TGCGCCAGCAGCTTGACCCCGTCGGGGGTTTCCAACGAGCAGTACTTC

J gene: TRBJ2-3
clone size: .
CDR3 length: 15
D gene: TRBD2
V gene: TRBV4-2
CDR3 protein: CASSQDVLAGGTQYF
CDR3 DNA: TGTGCCAGCAGCCAAGATGTACTAGCGGGAGGCACGCAGTATTTT

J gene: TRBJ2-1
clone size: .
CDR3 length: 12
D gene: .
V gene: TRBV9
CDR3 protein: CASSGSTTLQFF
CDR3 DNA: TGTGCCAGCAGTGGATCGACAACACTGCAGTTCTTC

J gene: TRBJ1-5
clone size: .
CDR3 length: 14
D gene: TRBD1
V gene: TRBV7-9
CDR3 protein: CASSPTGYNQPQHF
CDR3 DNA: TGTGCCAGCAGCCCGACAGGGTACAATCAGCCCCAGCATTTT

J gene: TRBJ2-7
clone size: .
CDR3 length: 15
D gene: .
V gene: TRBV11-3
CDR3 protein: CASSSRQALSYEQYF
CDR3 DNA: TGTGCCAGCAGCTCCAGACAGGCCCTCTCCTACGAGCAGTACTTC

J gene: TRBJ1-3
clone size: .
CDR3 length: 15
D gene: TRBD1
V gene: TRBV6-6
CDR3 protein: CASKGTARSGNTIYF
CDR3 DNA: TGTGCCAGCAAGGGGACAGCACGGAGTGGAAACACCATATATTTT

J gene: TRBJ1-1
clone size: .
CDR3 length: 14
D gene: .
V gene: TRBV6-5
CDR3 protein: CASLRALKDTEAFF
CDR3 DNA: TGTGCCAGCCTGAGGGCACTTAAGGACACTGAAGCTTTCTTT

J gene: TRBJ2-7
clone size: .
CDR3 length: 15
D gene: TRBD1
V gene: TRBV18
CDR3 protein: CASSQPGQSSYEQYF
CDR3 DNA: TGTGCCAGCTCACAACCGGGACAGTCCTCCTACGAGCAGTACTTC

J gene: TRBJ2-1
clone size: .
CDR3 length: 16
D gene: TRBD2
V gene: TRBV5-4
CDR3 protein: CASSIPGLAGDNEQFF
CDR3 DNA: TGTGCCAGCAGCATCCCGGGACTAGCGGGAGACAATGAGCAGTTCTTC

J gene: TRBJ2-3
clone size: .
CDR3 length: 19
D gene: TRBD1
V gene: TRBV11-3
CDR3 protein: CASSPGTATDPSSTDTQYF
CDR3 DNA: TGTGCCAGCAGTCCCGGGACAGCAACAGATCCGTCTAGCACAGATACGCAGTATTTT

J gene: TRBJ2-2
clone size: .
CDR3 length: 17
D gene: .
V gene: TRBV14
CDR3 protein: CASSQDQGRQNTGELFF
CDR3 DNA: TGTGCCAGCAGCCAAGATCAGGGCAGGCAGAACACCGGGGAGCTGTTTTTT

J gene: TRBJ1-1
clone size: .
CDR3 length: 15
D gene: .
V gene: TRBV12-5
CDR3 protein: CASGSGMRMNTEAFF
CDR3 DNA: TGTGCTAGTGGTTCGGGGATGCGAATGAACACTGAAGCTTTCTTT

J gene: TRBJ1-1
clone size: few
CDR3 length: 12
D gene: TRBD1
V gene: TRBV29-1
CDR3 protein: CSVRQGDTEAFF
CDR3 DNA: TGCAGCGTTCGACAGGGGGACACTGAAGCTTTCTTT

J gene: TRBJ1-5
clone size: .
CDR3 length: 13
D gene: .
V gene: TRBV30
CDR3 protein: CAWSSMFNQPQHF
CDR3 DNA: TGTGCCTGGAGTTCTATGTTTAATCAGCCCCAGCATTTT

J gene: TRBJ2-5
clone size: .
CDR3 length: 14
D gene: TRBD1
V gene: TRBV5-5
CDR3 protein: CASSPPGQQETQYF
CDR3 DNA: TGTGCCAGCAGCCCGCCGGGACAGCAAGAGACCCAGTACTTC

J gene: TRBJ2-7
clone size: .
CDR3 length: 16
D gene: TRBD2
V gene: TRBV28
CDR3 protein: CASSLPGTSGSYEQYF
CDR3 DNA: TGTGCCAGCAGTTTACCAGGGACTAGCGGTTCCTACGAGCAGTACTTC

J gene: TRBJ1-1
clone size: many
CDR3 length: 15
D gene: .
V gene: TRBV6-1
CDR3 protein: CASSEPERGNTEAFF
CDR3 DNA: TGTGCCAGCAGTGAACCCGAGCGGGGCAACACTGAAGCTTTCTTT

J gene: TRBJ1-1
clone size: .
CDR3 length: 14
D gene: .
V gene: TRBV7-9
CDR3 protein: CATAPKGGPTEAFF
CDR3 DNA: TGTGCCACCGCCCCAAAGGGGGGGCCCACTGAAGCTTTCTTT

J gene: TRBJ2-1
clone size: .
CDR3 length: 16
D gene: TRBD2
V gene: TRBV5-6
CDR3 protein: CASSLTSGRVYNEQFF
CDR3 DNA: TGTGCCAGCAGCTTGACTAGCGGGAGGGTTTACAATGAGCAGTTCTTC

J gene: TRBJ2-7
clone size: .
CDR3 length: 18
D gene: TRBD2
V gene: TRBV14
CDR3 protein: CASSPLGRASGTTYEQYF
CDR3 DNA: TGTGCCAGCAGCCCTCTAGGCCGGGCTAGCGGAACAACCTACGAGCAGTACTTC

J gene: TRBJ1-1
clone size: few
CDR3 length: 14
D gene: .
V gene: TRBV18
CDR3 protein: CASSQGHRNTEAFF
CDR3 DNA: TGTGCCAGCTCACAGGGACACCGGAACACTGAAGCTTTCTTT

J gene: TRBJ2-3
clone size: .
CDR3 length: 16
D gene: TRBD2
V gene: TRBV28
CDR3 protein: CASRSQGLVNSITQYF
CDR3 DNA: TGTGCCAGCAGGTCCCAGGGACTAGTAAATTCAATTACGCAGTATTTT